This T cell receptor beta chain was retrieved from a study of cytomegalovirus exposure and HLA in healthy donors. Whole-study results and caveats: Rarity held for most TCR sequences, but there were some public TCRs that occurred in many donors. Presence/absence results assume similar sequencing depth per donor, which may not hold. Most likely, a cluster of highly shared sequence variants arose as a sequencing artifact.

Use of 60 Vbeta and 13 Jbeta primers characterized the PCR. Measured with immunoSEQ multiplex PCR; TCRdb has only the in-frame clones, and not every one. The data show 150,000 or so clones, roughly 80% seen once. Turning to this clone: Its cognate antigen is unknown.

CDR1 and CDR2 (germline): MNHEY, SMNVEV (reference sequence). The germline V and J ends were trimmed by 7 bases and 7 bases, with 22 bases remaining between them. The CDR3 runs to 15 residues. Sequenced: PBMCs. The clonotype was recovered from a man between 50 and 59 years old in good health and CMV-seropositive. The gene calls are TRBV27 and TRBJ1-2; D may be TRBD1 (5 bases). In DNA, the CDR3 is TGTGCCAGCAAAGGGAACCAGGGTGGGGCGGCTGGCTACACCTTC. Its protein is CASKGNQGGAAGYTF.